This entry concerns a single T cell receptor beta chain. Its specificity is not known. Method: immunoSEQ multiplex PCR; TCRdb's copy keeps in-frame clones and lacks some. The profile shows roughly 120,000 clones, less than 90% of them singletons. The data originate from a study of T cell responses to AZD1222 COVID-19 vaccine. General study results and limits: The sample set comprised mostly white British donors with more females, and clonal diversity was possibly underestimated.

This CDR3 is built from 12 residues. V dropped 8 bases and J dropped 8 bases, with 12 bases sitting between them. Germline CDR1 is LNHNV and CDR2 is YYDKDF (reference sequence). The sample was peripheral blood, taken on day 0 of AZD1222 vaccination. This TCR was sampled from an adult in good health. The V gene is TRBV15, the J gene TRBJ1-4; the D is unclear. The CDR3 DNA is TGTGCCACCCGACGGAGAGGGGAAAAACTGTTTTTT. This sequence encodes CATRRRGEKLFF. Based on the CDR3 plus reference TRBV15 and TRBJ1-4, the full variable domain is DAMVIQNPRYQVTQFGKPVTLSCSQTLNHNVMYWYQQKSSQAPKLLFHYYDKDFNNEADTPDNFQSRRPNTSFCFLDIRSPGLGDTAMYLCATRRRGEKLFFGSGTQLSVL.